These 18 T cell receptor beta chains share one sample of origin, sequenced in a study of blood T cell repertoires in COVID-19. The repertoire was sequenced with immunoSEQ multiplex PCR; TCRdb's copy has only in-frame clones and lacks some. The sample consists of 200,000 to 250,000 clones, about 80% of them appearing once. Sequencing was carried out using PBMCs or T cells enriched from blood (not recorded which). The receptor set was obtained from a woman aged 35 to 49 with acute COVID-19.

This sequence joins TRBV5-1 and TRBJ1-2; D perhaps matches TRBD1 (6 bases). Germline CDR1 and CDR2: SGHRS and YFSETQ. This CDR3 is 13 amino acids long. V shed 6 bases and J shed 7 bases, with 16 bases lying between them. The CDR3 region is CASTPSGGSGYTF. CDR3 coding DNA: TGCGCCAGCACCCCGAGTGGGGGCTCTGGCTACACCTTC.

On this clone: A far larger clone is only one base removed, so a read error is likely. This chain uses TRBV2 with TRBJ1-5; unclear D gene. The CDR3 contains 13 residues. From germline, CDR1 is SNHLY and CDR2 FYNNEI. V was clipped by 3 bases and J by 0 bases, with 3 bases between them. In DNA form, the CDR3 reads TGTGCCAGCAGTGATAATAGCAATCAGCCCCAGCATTTT. Residues: CASSDNSNQPQHF.

The chain has TRBV19 and TRBJ1-6; 8 nucleotides match TRBD1. J was trimmed by 15 bases and V by 6 bases; bases with no gene match: 10. The CDR3 consists of 13 residues. Germline assignment: CDR1 LNHDA and CDR2 SQIVND (reference sequence). The CDR3 DNA reads TGTGCCAGTAGCGGGACAGGAGGGAACAACCTCCACTTT. This gives the protein CASSGTGGNNLHF. Looking up the rest from reference TRBV19 and TRBJ1-6 gives the full variable domain: DGGITQSPKYLFRKEGQNVTLSCEQNLNHDAMYWYRQDPGQGLRLIYYSQIVNDFQKGDIAEGYSVSREKKESFPLTVTSAQKNPTAFYLCASSGTGGNNLHFGNGTRLTVT.

This clone was observed a few times. The J gene is TRBJ1-5, the V gene TRBV19; a possible D gene is TRBD1 (6 bases). The CDR3 runs to 14 residues. Deletions cut 10 bases from V and 0 bases from J, with 13 bases between. Germline V gene sequence: CDR1 LNHDA, CDR2 SQIVND (reference sequence). CDR3 nucleotides: TGTGCCACTACAGGGTCTTATAGCAATCAGCCCCAGCATTTT. Amino acids: CATTGSYSNQPQHF.

The CDR3: CASRETVSGQPQHF. The CDR3 DNA follows: TGTGCCAGCAGAGAGACAGTTTCGGGTCAGCCCCAGCATTTT. The V call is TRBV28, the J call TRBJ1-5, with D perhaps TRBD1 (5 bases). V was clipped by 6 bases and J by 6 bases, with 15 bases between them. The CDR3 is 14 amino acids. Germline CDR1 is MDHEN and CDR2 is SYDVKM.

The chain recombines TRBV7-9 with TRBJ2-3, with 13 bases lining up with TRBD2. Germline V gene data show CDR1 as SEHNR and CDR2 as FQNEAQ (reference sequence). The CDR3 covers 16 residues. Trimming took 5 bases from V and 2 from J; bases not matched to a gene: 4. The DNA of the CDR3 is TGTGCCAGCAGCCAGGGACTAGCGGGACACACAGATACGCAGTATTTT. This codes for CASSQGLAGHTDTQYF.

The chain combines TRBV9 with TRBJ2-2, with D tentatively TRBD2 (6 bases). Germline loops: CDR1 SGDLS, CDR2 YYNGEE. The CDR3 totals 16 residues. Trimming took 3 bases from V and 1 from J, leaving 13 bases between them. The CDR3 loop reads CASSAGGPLNTGELFF. The CDR3 coding sequence is TGTGCCAGCAGCGCCGGAGGGCCTTTGAACACCGGGGAGCTGTTTTTT.

The chain links TRBV19 to TRBJ2-1; 8 bases map to TRBD2. The CDR3 runs to 16 residues. V dropped 3 bases and J dropped 3; count of bases not matched to a gene: 7. Germline V gene data show CDR1 as LNHDA and CDR2 as SQIVND (reference sequence). The CDR3 DNA is TGTGCCAGTAGTATGTCCAGCGGGGGATACTACAATGAGCAGTTCTTC. The encoded protein is CASSMSSGGYYNEQFF.

This clone was seen just once. J is TRBJ1-1 and V is TRBV7-8; 8 bases map to TRBD1. Unmatched junction bases numbered 16, after V lost 3 bases and J lost 1 base. The CDR3 has 19 residues. Germline V gene sequence: CDR1 SGHVS, CDR2 FQNEAQ. The CDR3 region has the DNA TGTGCCAGCAGCTTCGTCCCCGGGGACAGGCCTTTGAAGAACACTGAAGCTTTCTTT. It specifies CASSFVPGDRPLKNTEAFF.

This clone was detected only once. The chain joins TRBV9 to TRBJ2-7, with D perhaps TRBD1 (5 bases). The CDR3 is 15 residues long. CDR1 and CDR2 from the germline V gene are SGDLS and YYNGEE. V was clipped by 0 bases and J by 7 bases, with 17 bases between them. CDR3 region: CASSVGGDPSVEQYF. The CDR3 region has the DNA TGTGCCAGCAGCGTAGGGGGCGACCCTTCGGTGGAGCAGTACTTC. Based on the CDR3 plus reference TRBV9 and TRBJ2-7, the full variable domain is DSGVTQTPKHLITATGQRVTLRCSPRSGDLSVYWYQQSLDQGLQFLIQYYNGEERAKGNILERFSAQQFPDLHSELNLSSLELGDSALYFCASSVGGDPSVEQYFGPGTRLTVT.

The chain has TRBV4-2 and TRBJ2-1, with 8 bases that match TRBD1. The CDR3 length is 16 residues. V gave up 1 base and J gave up 2 bases; unmatched junction bases: 4. The V gene's germline CDR1 is LGHNA and CDR2 YNFKEQ. CDR3 in amino acids: CASSQAQGAAYNEQFF. For the CDR3, the DNA is TGTGCCAGCAGCCAAGCCCAGGGGGCCGCCTACAATGAGCAGTTCTTC.

The rearrangement joins TRBV4-1 to TRBJ2-1, with D maybe TRBD2 (6 bases). Germline V gene data show CDR1 as MGHRA and CDR2 as YSYEKL. The CDR3 sequence is 14 residues long. The V end was cut by 1 base, the J end by 9 bases, with 13 bases between. CDR3 amino acids: CASSQGPGVIEQFF. The DNA of the CDR3 is TGCGCCAGCAGCCAAGGCCCGGGGGTTATTGAGCAGTTCTTC.

V gene TRBV19 combines with J gene TRBJ2-7; 9 positions match TRBD1. The CDR3 is 15 amino acids. Trimming at V came to 6 bases and at J to 3 bases, leaving 9 bases not matched to a gene. The V gene's germline CDR1 is LNHDA and CDR2 SQIVND (reference sequence). In DNA form, the CDR3 reads TGTGCCAGTAGCAGGACAGGGGAAAGTATCTACGAGCAGTACTTC. Its translation: CASSRTGESIYEQYF.

This sequence joins TRBV18 and TRBJ2-2; TRBD1 aligns across 7 bases. This CDR3 is built from 15 residues. The germline V gene has CDR1 KGHSH and CDR2 LQKENI. Losses at the gene ends were 3 bases for V and 4 bases for J; bases not matched to a gene: 5. Here the CDR3 reads CASSPGQPPTGELFF. In DNA form, the CDR3 reads TGTGCCAGCTCACCGGGACAGCCACCCACCGGGGAGCTGTTTTTT. Combining the CDR3 with reference TRBV18 and TRBJ2-2 gives the whole variable domain NAGVMQNPRHLVRRRGQEARLRCSPMKGHSHVYWYRQLPEEGLKFMVYLQKENIIDESGMPKERFSAEFPKEGPSILRIQQVVRGDSAAYFCASSPGQPPTGELFFGEGSRLTVL.

The V call is TRBV6-4, the J call TRBJ1-1; possible D gene TRBD1, 6 bases. CDR3 length: 14 residues. Germline V CDR1 and CDR2: MRHNA, SNTAGT. Trimming took off 3 bases at V and 1 base at J, with 9 bases between the two ends. CDR3 in amino acids: CASSESDRNTEAFF. In nucleotides, the CDR3 is TGTGCCAGCAGTGAGTCGGACAGGAACACTGAAGCTTTCTTT.

This clone was seen a handful of times. The rearrangement links TRBV9 to TRBJ1-2; D unclear. V was pared by 1 base and J by 4 bases, with 11 bases between. Germline CDR1 and CDR2: SGDLS and YYNGEE. The CDR3 runs 14 residues. In DNA, the CDR3 is TGTGCCAGCAGCGTATATTCAGGTGGCTATGGCTACACCTTC. Its translation: CASSVYSGGYGYTF.

The chain employs TRBV7-2 and TRBJ1-4; TRBD1 agrees at 7 bases. The CDR3 runs to 16 residues. Germline CDR1 reads SGHTA; CDR2 reads FQGNSA. V lost 5 bases, J lost 0 bases, and 6 bases stayed unmatched. CDR3 nucleotide sequence: TGTGCCAGCAGCAGGACAGGACGGTCAACTAATGAAAAACTGTTTTTT. Translating it yields CASSRTGRSTNEKLFF.

The CDR3 loop reads CASRLDRGPAGELFF. For the CDR3, the DNA is TGTGCCAGCAGGCTCGACAGGGGGCCCGCCGGGGAGCTGTTTTTT. The rearrangement links TRBV2 to TRBJ2-2, with 10 bases that match TRBD1. V trimming: 6 bases; J trimming: 6 bases; junction bases outside the gene matches: 7. The CDR3 length is 15 residues. In germline, CDR1 is SNHLY, CDR2 FYNNEI.